Listed here are 21 T cell receptor beta chains from one sample, sequenced in a study of shared clonotypes between healthy human individuals. Data came from immunoSEQ multiplex PCR; TCRdb stores just in-frame clones and leaves some out. This sample carries around 1,900,000 clones, 90% to 95% of them seen once, and the ten largest clones take 1.5% to 2%. CD8 cells regarded as naive lacked CD45RO, were positively chosen for CCR7, and omitted terminally differentiated effector memory CD45RA+ cells. The sequencing input was naive CD8+ T cells from PBMCs. The origin of the receptors is a man aged 18 to 30 in good health. Some clones in this sample may be carry-over from other donors' samples.

This sequence joins TRBV5-1 and TRBJ2-7, with TRBD1 identical over 11 bases. Germline loops: CDR1 SGHRS, CDR2 YFSETQ. The CDR3 extends over 15 amino acids. V lost 4 bases, J lost 7 bases, and 10 bases stayed unmatched. The CDR3 is CASSPGTGGLREQYF. The CDR3 region has the DNA TGCGCCAGCAGCCCCGGGACAGGGGGGTTGAGGGAGCAGTACTTC.

In DNA, the CDR3 is TGTGCCAGCAGCGTAGCGGGGACAGGGGACGGGTATGGCTACACCTTC. As protein: CASSVAGTGDGYGYTF. The J gene is TRBJ1-2, the V gene TRBV9; TRBD1 agrees at 10 bases. Trimming at V came to 0 bases and at J to 5 bases, leaving 7 bases not matched to a gene. Germline CDR1 reads SGDLS; CDR2 reads YYNGEE. The CDR3 extends over 16 amino acids.

The chain recombines TRBV11-2 with TRBJ2-7; possible D gene TRBD1, 6 bases. CDR1 SGHAT and CDR2 FQNNGV come from the germline V gene. The V gene lost 3 bases and the J gene lost 3 bases, with 18 bases spanning the gap. There are 16 residues in the CDR3. CDR3 DNA sequence: TGTGCCAGCAGCTTCCGAAAACAGGGTTGGAACTACGAGCAGTACTTC. Encoded protein: CASSFRKQGWNYEQYF.

The chain links TRBV7-9 to TRBJ2-7; D is unresolved. This CDR3 is 14 amino acids long. Germline V gene lookup returns CDR1 SEHNR and CDR2 FQNEAQ (reference sequence). Trimming removed 5 bases from V and 4 bases from J, with 15 bases in between. The CDR3 protein is CASSETRLEYEQYF. DNA for the CDR3: TGTGCCAGCAGCGAGACCAGGCTGGAGTACGAGCAGTACTTC. The complete variable domain, with remaining parts taken from reference TRBV7-9 and TRBJ2-7, reads DTGVSQNPRHKITKRGQNVTFRCDPISEHNRLYWYRQTLGQGPEFLTYFQNEAQLEKSRLLSDRFSAERPKGSFSTLEIQRTEQGDSAMYLCASSETRLEYEQYFGPGTRLTVT.

This chain joins TRBV6-6 and TRBJ1-3, with no clear D. The germline V gene has CDR1 MNHNY and CDR2 SVGAGI (reference sequence). This CDR3 comprises 15 residues. Trimming removed 5 bases from V and 0 bases from J, with 11 bases in between. The CDR3 DNA reads TGTGCCAGCAGTCCCTGGATCTCCTCTGGAAACACCATATATTTT. This codes for CASSPWISSGNTIYF.

As to this clone: Additional DNA sequences in this sample encode the identical CDR3. The rearrangement uses TRBV28 and TRBJ2-7; no reliable D call. There are 14 residues in the CDR3. The germline V gene encodes CDR1 MDHEN and CDR2 SYDVKM. V dropped 6 bases and J dropped 0 bases, with 12 bases sitting between them. The CDR3 bases are TGTGCCAGCAGCCCCCTAGGGATCTCCTACGAGCAGTACTTC. The encoded protein is CASSPLGISYEQYF. The whole variable domain, remainder taken from reference TRBV28 and TRBJ2-7, is DVKVTQSSRYLVKRTGEKVFLECVQDMDHENMFWYRQDPGLGLRLIYFSYDVKMKEKGDIPEGYSVSREKKERFSLILESASTNQTSMYLCASSPLGISYEQYFGPGTRLTVT.

This chain uses TRBV7-9 with TRBJ1-2, with a possible D match to TRBD1 (5 bases). The CDR3 covers 15 residues. The V end lost 0 bases, the J end lost 4 bases, and 12 bases lay between the germline ends. Germline V gene data show CDR1 as SEHNR and CDR2 as FQNEAQ (reference sequence). CDR3 DNA: TGTGCCAGCAGCTTAGCTCTCCAGGGACCCTATGGCTACACCTTC. Translated: CASSLALQGPYGYTF. The full variable domain, its missing parts supplied by reference TRBV7-9 and TRBJ1-2, is DTGVSQNPRHKITKRGQNVTFRCDPISEHNRLYWYRQTLGQGPEFLTYFQNEAQLEKSRLLSDRFSAERPKGSFSTLEIQRTEQGDSAMYLCASSLALQGPYGYTFGSGTRLTVV.

The V call is TRBV6-5, the J call TRBJ1-5; 8 nucleotides line up with TRBD1. The ends lost 2 bases at V and 3 bases at J; junction bases unmatched: 6. The V gene's germline CDR1 is MNHEY and CDR2 SVGAGI. CDR3 length equals 16 residues. The CDR3 region is CASSYGPGGINQPQHF. CDR3 bases: TGTGCCAGCAGTTACGGGCCAGGGGGCATCAATCAGCCCCAGCATTTT.

The chain carries TRBV27 and TRBJ2-7; TRBD2 aligns across 9 bases. Germline V lookup: CDR1 MNHEY, CDR2 SMNVEV (reference sequence). Trimming took 6 bases from V and 3 from J; bases not matched to a gene: 12. There are 16 residues in the CDR3. CDR3 DNA: TGTGCCAGCAGCCTCCCGCCGGGGACTAGCCGCTACGAGCAGTACTTC. This encodes CASSLPPGTSRYEQYF.

The J gene is TRBJ2-1, the V gene TRBV7-2; D remains ambiguous. There are 15 residues in the CDR3. CDR1 SGHTA and CDR2 FQGNSA come from the germline V gene. Trimming removed 1 base from V and 0 bases from J, with 7 bases in between. The CDR3 DNA sequence: TGTGCCAGCAGCTTAGACTCGAACTCCTACAATGAGCAGTTCTTC. It yields the protein CASSLDSNSYNEQFF.

J is TRBJ2-7 and V is TRBV9; D is tentatively TRBD1 or TRBD2 (5 bases each). The CDR3 contains 12 residues. Germline loops: CDR1 SGDLS, CDR2 YYNGEE. V lost 4 bases to trimming and J lost 7 bases, with 12 bases between them. The CDR3 spells CASSSRGKEQYF. The CDR3, as DNA: TGTGCCAGCAGCTCCCGGGGCAAGGAGCAGTACTTC.

V usage is TRBV7-9 and J usage is TRBJ1-1; D not certain. CDR1 is SEHNR, CDR2 FQNEAQ, per germline (reference sequence). V was clipped by 3 bases and J by 4 bases, with 12 bases between them. The CDR3 is made up of 14 amino acids. The DNA of the CDR3 is TGTGCCAGCAGCTTTCCGGACGGAGGCACTGAAGCTTTCTTT. Translating it yields CASSFPDGGTEAFF.

This sequence joins TRBV11-2 and TRBJ1-1, with D hard to call. This CDR3 is 17 amino acids long. V shed 3 bases and J shed 1 base, with 18 bases lying between them. Germline values: CDR1 SGHAT, CDR2 FQNNGV. CDR3 DNA: TGTGCCAGCAGCTTTTGGGTCGCTCTACACAAGAACACTGAAGCTTTCTTT. Its translation is CASSFWVALHKNTEAFF.

The chain uses TRBV11-2 and TRBJ1-1, with unresolved D. CDR3 size: 11 residues. CDR1 and CDR2 from the germline V gene are SGHAT and FQNNGV. The V end lost 4 bases, the J end lost 7 bases, and 7 bases lay between the germline ends. CDR3 in amino acids: CASSSRGEAFF. The CDR3 DNA sequence: TGTGCCAGCAGCTCGCGGGGTGAAGCTTTCTTT.

The genes are TRBV4-1 and TRBJ2-7; perhaps TRBD2 as D (5 bases). Germline assignment: CDR1 MGHRA and CDR2 YSYEKL. This CDR3 is built from 15 residues. Trimming shortened V by 1 base and J by 7 bases, and 17 bases separated the two germline ends. The CDR3 sequence is CASSQVVSARGEQYF. CDR3 DNA: TGCGCCAGCAGCCAAGTCGTTTCGGCGAGAGGGGAGCAGTACTTC.

This sequence joins TRBV27 and TRBJ2-3, with D perhaps TRBD1 or TRBD2 (5 bases each). Germline values: CDR1 MNHEY, CDR2 SMNVEV (reference sequence). V was trimmed by 1 base and J by 2 bases, leaving 19 bases between them. The CDR3 has 18 residues. The CDR3 DNA follows: TGTGCCAGCAGTTTATTACGGGGCGTTGTAGGGAACACAGATACGCAGTATTTT. It is translated as CASSLLRGVVGNTDTQYF.

CDR3 amino acids: CASSFLAGGTNEQFF. Written as DNA, the CDR3 is TGTGCCAGCAGTTTTCTAGCGGGAGGCACCAATGAGCAGTTCTTC. The chain uses TRBV27 and TRBJ2-1; 11 positions match TRBD2. This CDR3 has 15 amino acids. V was pared by 3 bases and J by 6 bases, with 4 bases of the junction left unmatched. Germline V gene lookup returns CDR1 MNHEY and CDR2 SMNVEV (reference sequence).

The chain carries TRBV7-9 and TRBJ2-1, with TRBD1 matching 9 bases. The V and J ends lost 6 bases and 8 bases, in that order; junction bases with no gene match: 14. Germline CDR1 reads SEHNR; CDR2 reads FQNEAQ (reference sequence). The CDR3 is made up of 16 amino acids. The CDR3 region is CASSYPTGQGLDEQFF. In nucleotides, the CDR3 is TGTGCCAGCAGTTACCCTACGGGACAGGGTCTCGATGAGCAGTTCTTC.

This chain connects TRBV6-1 to TRBJ1-1; no clear D gene. From germline, CDR1 is MNHNS and CDR2 SASEGT. V was clipped by 3 bases and J by 2 bases, with 13 bases between them. This CDR3 is built from 15 residues. DNA of the CDR3: TGTGCCAGCAGTGACGACGAGGGAGGCAACACTGAAGCTTTCTTT. Residues: CASSDDEGGNTEAFF.

The chain links TRBV15 to TRBJ1-1, with no clear D. The V and J ends lost 1 base and 11 bases respectively, with 17 bases between them. There are 14 residues in the CDR3. CDR1 is LNHNV and CDR2 is YYDKDF in the germline V gene (reference sequence). The CDR3 region is CATSRGSTYPEAFF. The CDR3, as DNA: TGTGCCACCAGCAGAGGGTCAACGTACCCCGAGGCTTTCTTT.

This clone was found once. In DNA form, the CDR3 reads TGTGCCATCAGTGAGACTAGCGGGTTTGCCGAGCAGTACTTC. Amino acids: CAISETSGFAEQYF. This rearrangement joins TRBV10-3 to TRBJ2-7; 9 bases fit TRBD2. The junction had 5 bases not matched to a gene; V was cut back by 2 bases and J by 6 bases. This CDR3 is 14 amino acids long. Germline V gene data show CDR1 as ENHRY and CDR2 as SYGVKD.